The clone carrying this T cell receptor (beta chain) came up a few times. cDNA synthesis used a TRAV/TRBV-specific primer set for both chains. The PCR that amplified TCRs ran for around 22 cycles, relying on a constant-region primer and a V-primer adapter. TCRdb reprocessed the reads via MiXCR and lists one record per CDR3 protein. The sample yields 85,000 to 100,000 distinct CDR3 sequences, 9.4% seen once. The germline gives CDR1 LGHNA, CDR2 YNFKEQ. This CDR3 is 15 amino acids long. V shed 4 bases, J shed 6 bases, and the junction held 7 bases outside the gene matches. These data come from a study of low-dose radiotherapy and immunotherapy resistance in tumors. Study in general: Intravenous administration to patients comprised nivolumab at 240 mg every two weeks and ipilimumab at 1 mg/kg every six weeks. Every two weeks, the protocol called for intravenous cyclophosphamide at 200 mg/m2. It was given one day before each radiation and immunotherapy administration.

The time point is: before trial treatment. The chain recombines TRBV4-2 with TRBJ2-1, with 9 nucleotides matching TRBD2. Sequences were derived from PBMCs, sampled before treatment. The clonotype was recovered from a male donor with prostate cancer. The CDR3 reads CASSPESGRSNEQFF. CDR3 coding DNA: TGTGCCAGCAGCCCCGAGAGCGGGAGGAGCAATGAGCAGTTCTTC.